This T cell receptor beta chain was obtained from a study of T cells in Graves' hyperthyroidism and ophthalmopathy. Study findings and constraints: The blood repertoire included most of the expanded thyroid clonotypes above 0.001. Before onset, by a median of approximately 5.9 months, the model predicted ophthalmopathy.

Amplified TCR beta CDR3 regions derived from RNA transcripts. First-round RT-PCR targeting the TCR CDR3 was performed with the HTBI primer set. TCRdb re-called the multiplex PCR reads with MiXCR, one entry per CDR3 protein. Of under 750,000 distinct CDR3 sequences listed, 18% are singletons. In this sample, this clonotype turned up a few times. The antigen is undetermined. Patients aged 18 to 65 had newly diagnosed hyperthyroidism of under 2 months' duration. This blood was taken when hyperthyroidism was first diagnosed, before any ophthalmopathy symptoms existed. The CDR3 totals 12 residues. V was trimmed by 5 bases and J by 9 bases, leaving 14 bases between them. Germline CDR1 GTSNPN, CDR2 SVGIG (reference sequence).

The sample consisted of blood. The V gene is TRBV30, the J gene TRBJ1-5; a possible D gene is TRBD1 (6 bases). This sequence was found in a woman aged 45-59 years with Graves' hyperthyroidism that later progressed to Graves' ophthalmopathy. CDR3 residues: CAWGTTPGPQHF. The CDR3 region has the DNA TGTGCCTGGGGGACAACACCGGGGCCCCAGCATTTT.